This TCR beta chain came from a study of blood T cells in healthy people across ages. It was with a sample-barcoded 5' primer and a J-beta primer mix that a second PCR of roughly 7 to 12 cycles was run. MiXCR was run by TCRdb on the 5' RACE reads, yielding one entry per CDR3 protein. Of 780,000 or so distinct CDR3 sequences in the sample, 20% to 25% are singletons; the top ten hold 3.7%. The CDR3 has 15 amino acids. Trimming removed 0 bases from V and 4 bases from J, with 12 bases in between. The sample holds a few counts of this clonotype. The same sample was also used in a study of T cells of mothers and their children. That paper adds: The overlap seen between related mothers and children slightly exceeded that of unrelated pairs, though not significantly.

The specimen was blood. The chain links TRBV12-3 or TRBV12-4 to TRBJ1-2, with no clear D. The origin of this receptor is a boy aged 5-17 years in good health. The CDR3: CASSLAWRLAYGYTF. For the CDR3, the DNA is TGTGCCAGCAGTTTAGCGTGGAGGCTAGCCTATGGCTACACCTTC.